This T cell receptor beta chain comes out of a study of CD8 T cells in Susac syndrome (dated by TCRdb to between 2018 and 2020). Some background on the complete study: Whether CD8+ T cell activation and differentiation in Susac syndrome was antigen driven was tested using repertoire sequencing. Broad study findings and their caveats: The number of individuals in the TCR sequencing and HLA analysis was recognized as being relatively small.

CDR1 and CDR2, per the germline V gene (reference sequence), are PRHDT and FYEKMQ. Inclusive of the bounding cysteine and phenylalanine, the CDR3 is 11 residues long. The read is trimmed to its CDR3 DNA, 33 bases read in frame from base 1. The V end loses 3 bases and the J end loses 8 bases, and a stretch of 4 bases separates them. As to this clonotype: Its antigen remains undetermined. Base quality data are lacking; no much larger clone is found one base away.

RNA was extracted with the RNeasy kit and about 0.45 to 1 ug was reverse transcribed using random hexamers. The immunoSEQ multiplex PCR assay, which covers 54 Vbeta and 13 Jbeta segments, was used to amplify TCR beta CDR3 regions. PCR amplification bias was corrected using a synthetic template baseline for primer optimization and computational correction. In the paper's pipeline: Reads were annotated to V, D and J genes per IMGT and analyzed with immunoSEQ Analyzer, keeping only productive sequences. To calculate clonality, Shannon entropy was normalized by log2 of the number of productive unique sequences and then subtracted from one. Public and private clones were assessed among the 100 most prevalent clones of each patient and control. Clones were defined as Susac-specific when absent from the healthy and MS cohorts, from about 1,100 published viral clones and from other ImmuneACCESS disease sequences. Clones were called with MiXCR by TCRdb after fastp trimmed the public reads at Q25, and only in-frame beta chains were retained. A single entry per CDR3 protein holds the most common genes and DNA from its merged rows. The V and J calls and clone size come from TCRdb's table, not from the authors' own analysis. In this sample the table shows around 130,000 distinct CDR3 sequences, about 95% of which occur a single time. The ten most abundant clones make up more than 0.095% of the sample.

Peripheral blood CD8+ and CD4+ T cells from healthy donors, Susac syndrome patients and multiple sclerosis patients were profiled using high-throughput TCR beta sequencing. Healthy donors were included as age- and sex-matched controls. CD8+ TEMRA cells were enriched by FACS, while bulk CD8+ and CD4+ T cells were purified by magnetic negative isolation. Blood was collected in EDTA tubes and processed within 24 hours, with PBMCs isolated through density gradient centrifugation. PBMCs intended for TCR sequencing were frozen in liquid nitrogen and were later thawed in a 37 degrees C water bath. The sorted or isolated CD4+, CD8+ and CD8+ TEMRA cells had a purity of 90% or higher.

The rearrangement joined TRBV13 to TRBJ1-4, with the identity of the D gene unclear. This clonotype was obtained from a human donor in good health. Sequencing was carried out using CD4+ T cells from PBMCs. In nucleotide form, the sequence is TGTGCCAGCAGCTTCGGGGAAAAACTGTTTTTT. It translates to CASSFGEKLFF.